A selection of T cell receptor beta chains follows, all from one sample in a study of T-cell reconstitution after alpha-beta-depleted transplantation in children. MiXCR, applied by TCRdb to the PCR reads, yields one record per CDR3 protein. Among hundreds of thousands of distinct CDR3 sequences listed, less than 15% were seen once. The sequencing used PBMCs, collected before TCRalphabeta/CD19-depleted stem cell transplant. All receptors derive from a girl aged 2-15 years with congenital amegakaryocytic thrombocytopenia, due to receive a stem cell transplant. Each CDR3 is given with its conserved first and last residue. D genes are given only for firm matches. The listing skips clone size in some rows; elsewhere it reads once, few, many or a size class.

j_gene,v_gene,d_gene,abundance,CDR3aa,CDR3nt
TRBJ2-7,TRBV20-1,.,many,CSATSPGRNSYEQYF,TGCAGTGCTACCAGTCCGGGACGGAACTCCTACGAGCAGTACTTC
TRBJ2-1,TRBV25-1,.,few,CASSELNEQFF,TGTGCCAGCAGTGAGTTAAATGAGCAGTTCTTC
TRBJ1-2,TRBV7-9,.,many,CASSLSNGYTF,TGTGCCAGCAGCTTGTCAAATGGCTACACCTTC
TRBJ2-2,TRBV29-1,.,many,CSVAAGVTGELFF,TGCAGCGTTGCCGCAGGGGTGACCGGGGAGCTGTTTTTT
TRBJ1-2,TRBV30,TRBD1,.,CAWSGPGTGNGYTF,TGTGCCTGGAGTGGGCCGGGGACAGGGAATGGCTACACCTTC
TRBJ2-3,TRBV20-1,TRBD1,few,CSALDRGPNTDTQYF,TGCAGTGCACTGGACAGGGGCCCTAACACAGATACGCAGTATTTT
TRBJ2-2,TRBV7-6,TRBD2,.,CASSHLSAGGTSDTGELFF,TGTGCCAGCAGCCACTTATCCGCGGGCGGGACTAGCGACACCGGGGAGCTGTTTTTT
TRBJ1-2,TRBV7-9,TRBD1,few,CASSWDRLANYGYTF,TGTGCCAGCAGCTGGGACAGGCTAGCTAACTATGGCTACACCTTC
TRBJ1-5,TRBV12-3/TRBV12-4,.,.,CASSPVSLGGNQPQHF,TGTGCCAGCAGTCCCGTCTCACTTGGGGGCAATCAGCCCCAGCATTTT
TRBJ2-7,TRBV5-1,TRBD1,many,CASSSGQGIYEQYF,TGCGCCAGCAGCTCGGGACAGGGAATCTACGAGCAGTACTTC
TRBJ1-4,TRBV7-2,.,many,CASRKGTEKLFF,TGTGCCAGCAGGAAGGGGACGGAAAAACTGTTTTTT
TRBJ2-2,TRBV5-1,TRBD1,.,CASSVGQGRTGELFF,TGCGCCAGCAGCGTGGGACAGGGGAGGACCGGGGAGCTGTTTTTT
TRBJ2-1,TRBV7-9,.,many,CASSLGDFGGNEQFF,TGTGCCAGCAGCTTAGGGGACTTCGGGGGAAATGAGCAGTTCTTC
TRBJ2-7,TRBV20-1,TRBD2,.,CSAPRRSGIWDEQYF,TGCAGTGCTCCCCGTAGAAGCGGGATTTGGGACGAGCAGTACTTC
TRBJ2-2,TRBV27,TRBD1,.,CASHRGLANTGELFF,TGTGCCAGCCACAGGGGGCTGGCGAACACCGGGGAGCTGTTTTTT
TRBJ2-7,TRBV7-9,TRBD2,many,CASSSTYTGTSSYEQYF,TGTGCCAGCAGCTCTACCTACACCGGGACTAGCTCCTACGAGCAGTACTTC
TRBJ2-1,TRBV20-1,TRBD1,.,CSARDPGTGGPGRNEQFF,TGCAGTGCTAGAGATCCCGGGACAGGGGGCCCGGGGCGCAATGAGCAGTTCTTC
TRBJ2-1,TRBV20-1,TRBD2,few,CSARGLAPIEQFF,TGCAGTGCTAGAGGACTAGCTCCAATTGAGCAGTTCTTC
TRBJ2-1,TRBV12-3/TRBV12-4,TRBD2,many,CASSHEREGENEQFF,TGTGCCAGCAGCCACGAGCGGGAGGGGGAAAATGAGCAGTTCTTC
TRBJ2-2,TRBV20-1,.,.,CSARRGGGTGELFF,TGCAGTGCTAGGAGAGGTGGGGGCACCGGGGAGCTGTTTTTT
TRBJ1-2,TRBV7-8,TRBD1,.,CASSLVTGSGNTF,TGTGCCAGCAGCTTAGTGACAGGGAGTGGGAACACCTTC
TRBJ1-6,TRBV6-1,.,many,CASRDPTGTNSPLHF,TGTGCCAGCAGAGACCCGACAGGAACTAATTCACCCCTCCACTTT
TRBJ2-1,TRBV3-1,TRBD2,many,CASGLAGGPGDEQFF,TGTGCCAGCGGCCTAGCGGGAGGGCCGGGCGATGAGCAGTTCTTC
TRBJ2-3,TRBV20-1,.,few,CSASPPQYF,TGCAGTGCTAGTCCCCCGCAGTATTTT